This TCR beta chain was sequenced in a study of somatic mutations in cytotoxic T cells in rheumatoid arthritis. Study at large: Nearly 100% purity was obtained when some V beta antibody-stained T-cell populations were flow-sorted; these included V beta1+ cells sequenced for TCRB. Study outcomes and limitations: CD8+ clonality increased with age in rheumatoid arthritis patients but not in healthy controls. Rheumatoid arthritis patients showed slight TRBV07 underrepresentation, unadjusted for multiple comparisons.

Libraries were prepared by immunoSEQ multiplex PCR; TCRdb keeps only in-frame clonotypes and omits some of them. The data show under 30,000 clones, nearly 75% seen once. CDR1 and CDR2 from the germline V gene are SGHDT and YYEEEE. The CDR3 contains 14 residues. V lost 4 bases and J lost 5, with 13 bases in between. About this clone itself: Its specificity is not known.

The chain joins TRBV5-6 to TRBJ2-1, with D possibly matching TRBD2 (6 bases). The specimen sequenced was CD8+ T cells sorted from blood. This receptor was identified in a woman aged 18 to 35 in good health. The CDR3 bases are TGTGCCAGCAGCCGTCCCGGGAGTAACAATGAGCAGTTCTTC. It codes for CASSRPGSNNEQFF.